This TCR beta chain was retrieved from a study of blood T cell repertoires in COVID-19. At the level of the study: The United States, Italy and Spain were the sources of the acute and convalescent COVID-19 samples. PBMCs, B-cell-depleted T cells, or T cells were the source of the cDNA or gDNA that made up the material.

In the original processing: Amplification of reference gene primers was used by the study to estimate nucleated cell counts. Sequenced by immunoSEQ multiplex PCR; TCRdb stores in-frame clones only, minus some. V, J and clone size derive from that table, while D and trimming were established from the DNA sequence. The sample consists of approximately 99,000 clones, 79% of them appearing once. This clone was seen more than once but under ten times. The CDR3 totals 16 residues. Between the trimmed V and J ends, which lost 1 base and 5 bases, there was a span of 16 bases. Germline V gene lookup returns CDR1 MGHRA and CDR2 YSYEKL.

The material sequenced was peripheral blood. The chain joins TRBV4-1 to TRBJ2-3, with TRBD2 as a possible D gene (5 bases). The receptor was derived from an elderly woman with active or convalescent COVID-19. CDR3 amino acids: CASSQGVSGELDTQYF. CDR3 DNA sequence: TGCGCCAGCAGCCAAGGAGTATCCGGGGAGTTAGATACGCAGTATTTT.